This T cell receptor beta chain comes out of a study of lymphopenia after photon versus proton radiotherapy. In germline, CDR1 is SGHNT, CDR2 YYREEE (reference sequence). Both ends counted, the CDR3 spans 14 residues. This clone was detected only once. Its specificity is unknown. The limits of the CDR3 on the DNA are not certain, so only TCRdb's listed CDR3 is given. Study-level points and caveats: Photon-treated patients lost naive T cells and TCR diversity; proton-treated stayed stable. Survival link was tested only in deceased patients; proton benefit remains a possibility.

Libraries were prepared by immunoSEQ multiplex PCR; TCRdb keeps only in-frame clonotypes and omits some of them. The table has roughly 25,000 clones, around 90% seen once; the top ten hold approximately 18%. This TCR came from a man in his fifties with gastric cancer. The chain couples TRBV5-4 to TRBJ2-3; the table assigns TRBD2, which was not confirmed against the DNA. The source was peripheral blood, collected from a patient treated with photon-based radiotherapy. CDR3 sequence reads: CASSFSVRGDTQYF.